This T cell receptor beta chain comes out of a study of T cell changes during pregnancy in multiple sclerosis (dated by TCRdb to about 2019). About the study as a whole: The study looked at changes in the T cell repertoire across pregnancy in women with multiple sclerosis.

The library was prepared using the immunoSEQ multiplex PCR assay. TCRdb carries this immuneACCESS record with in-frame sequences only. Its versions omit some clonotypes, under half of them owing to an unresolved V gene in the studies checked, with the rest unexplained. Within this sample are tens of thousands of clones, with roughly 87% of them counted one time only. Together, the top ten hold about 1.7% of the sample. CDR3 length: 18 amino acids, cysteine to phenylalanine. Only CDR3 DNA is held: 54 bases, read in frame from base 1. V and J are truncated by 0 bases and 7 bases respectively, leaving an intervening sequence of 22 bases. Based on the germline V gene (reference sequence), the CDR1 and CDR2 sequences are MNHEY and SMNVEV. Note on this clone: Its antigen has not been determined. Base-call qualities are not available, and no considerably larger clone is one nucleotide away.

The sequence was collected from a female donor with multiple sclerosis, enrolled in a pregnancy study. This receptor chain uses TRBV27 and TRBJ2-1, with a weak D call of TRBD1 (7 bases match). The sample in question was peripheral blood, obtained in the first trimester of pregnancy. The CDR3 in this case is CASSLSGQEGALVNEQFF. The nucleotide sequence reads as follows: TGTGCCAGCAGTTTATCAGGGCAGGAGGGGGCTTTAGTGAATGAGCAGTTCTTC.